These 30 T cell receptor beta chains were all obtained from the same sample, sequenced in a study of T cells in Graves' hyperthyroidism and ophthalmopathy (dated by TCRdb to between 2018 and 2021). Receptor amplification or capture employed multiplex PCR. For sequencing, an Illumina HiSeq 2000 was employed. The TCR beta CDR3 regions were amplified from RNA transcripts. The TCR CDR3 was subjected to a first round of RT-PCR using the HTBI primer set and the Qiagen OneStep RT-PCR kit. TCRdb's own reprocessing of the public reads used fastp at Q25 and MiXCR and kept productive beta chains. Rows merge per CDR3 protein into single entries with the most common DNA and genes. The sample profile shows over 500,000 distinct CDR3 sequences; 15% to 20% of them were found once. Approximately 15% of the sample goes to the ten largest clones. The sample consisted of blood. The receptors were sampled from a woman aged 18-29 years with Graves' ophthalmopathy.

This clonotype was seen many times. This rearrangement joins TRBV13 to TRBJ2-2, with 10 nucleotides matching TRBD2. CDR3 length equals 14 residues. From germline, CDR1 is PRHDT and CDR2 FYEKMQ (reference sequence). The V and J ends lost 6 bases and 7 bases, in that order; junction bases with no gene match: 5. For the CDR3, the DNA is TGTGCCAGCAGTTCCGGGACTAGCGACGGGGAGCTGTTTTTT. Residues: CASSSGTSDGELFF.

This clonotype came up many times. The chain employs TRBV6-5 and TRBJ2-2; TRBD2 might be the D (5 bases). Germline values: CDR1 MNHEY, CDR2 SVGAGI. V gave up 2 bases and J gave up 1 base, with 5 bases separating them. CDR3 size: 14 residues. CDR3 region: CASSYGRNTGELFF. The CDR3 region has the DNA TGTGCCAGCAGTTACGGGAGGAACACCGGGGAGCTGTTTTTT.

The V and J genes are TRBV5-1 and TRBJ2-7; D is possibly TRBD1 (6 bases). CDR3 length: 13 residues. Germline V CDR1 and CDR2: SGHRS, YFSETQ. Trimming stripped 3 bases from V and 3 bases from J, with 10 bases between. CDR3 amino acids: CASSYRTDYEQYF. As DNA, the CDR3 is TGCGCCAGCAGCTACCGGACAGACTACGAGCAGTACTTC.

This clonotype was seen only a few times. V is TRBV4-1 and J is TRBJ2-1; either TRBD1 or TRBD2 may fit D (6 bases each). Germline V CDR1 and CDR2: MGHRA, YSYEKL. V was shortened by 3 bases and J by 8 bases, with 8 bases between the two germline ends. This CDR3 spans 12 amino acids. In DNA form, the CDR3 reads TGCGCCAGCAGCCACCGGGGGCATGAGCAGTTCTTC. It translates to CASSHRGHEQFF.

The V gene is TRBV20-1, the J gene TRBJ2-7; 9 nucleotides match TRBD1. V gave up 3 bases and J gave up 2 bases; unmatched junction bases: 8. The CDR3 contains 15 residues. From germline, CDR1 is DFQATT and CDR2 SNEGSKA (reference sequence). For the CDR3, the DNA is TGCAGTGCTAGCCACCCCCGGACAGGGGCCTACGAGCAGTACTTC. Amino acids: CSASHPRTGAYEQYF.

The V call is TRBV20-1, the J call TRBJ1-3; maybe TRBD1 (6 bases). Germline V gene lookup returns CDR1 DFQATT and CDR2 SNEGSKA (reference sequence). V lost 7 bases, J lost 8 bases, and 15 bases lay in between. This CDR3 is built from 12 residues. CDR3 bases: TGCAGTGTGGAACAGGGAGTCGACACCATATATTTT. Its protein is CSVEQGVDTIYF.

This clonotype was detected many times. The CDR3 DNA reads as TGTGCCATCAGCTTTAACAATGAGCAGTTCTTC. Translated, it gives CAISFNNEQFF. The chain links TRBV10-3 to TRBJ2-1, with D hard to call. Between the trimmed V and J ends, which lost 6 bases and 5 bases, there was a span of 5 bases. The CDR3 has 11 amino acids. CDR1 ENHRY and CDR2 SYGVKD come from the germline V gene.

This clonotype has a count of ten or more. The chain is built from TRBV2 and TRBJ2-4; TRBD2 matches 8 bases. J lost 5 bases, V lost 2 bases, and 2 bases had no gene match. This CDR3 is 14 amino acids long. CDR1 is SNHLY, CDR2 FYNNEI, per germline. CDR3 DNA: TGTGCCAGCAGTGAATTAGCGGGACAAAACATTCAGTACTTC. The encoded protein is CASSELAGQNIQYF.

V and J are TRBV11-2 and TRBJ2-1; D gene uncertain. Germline V gene lookup returns CDR1 SGHAT and CDR2 FQNNGV. Between the trimmed V and J ends, which lost 2 bases and 5 bases, there was a span of 22 bases. This CDR3 has 18 residues. The CDR3, as DNA: TGTGCCAGCAGCTTAACCCCCTCGATGGCCCAACAAGACAATGAGCAGTTCTTC. Amino acid sequence: CASSLTPSMAQQDNEQFF.

At least ten counts were recorded for this clonotype. The chain joins TRBV6-1 to TRBJ1-1, with a tentative D call TRBD1 (6 bases). V dropped 1 base and J dropped 5 bases, with 11 bases sitting between them. The CDR3 is 14 residues long. Looked up from germline, CDR1 is MNHNS and CDR2 is SASEGT. The CDR3 loop reads CASSEVQGVTEAFF. The DNA of the CDR3 is TGTGCCAGCAGTGAAGTACAGGGTGTGACTGAAGCTTTCTTT.

This clonotype was detected ten times or more. CDR3 DNA sequence: TGTGCCAGCAGCTTAGGAGCCGTGGGCGGGACAGGGACTACCTACGAGCAGTACTTC. Translating gives CASSLGAVGGTGTTYEQYF. J is TRBJ2-7 and V is TRBV7-2; 9 nucleotides agree with TRBD1. This CDR3 region has 19 residues. V dropped 1 base and J dropped 2; count of bases not matched to a gene: 15. Germline CDR1 and CDR2: SGHTA and FQGNSA. The full variable domain, with the rest looked up from reference TRBV7-2 and TRBJ2-7, is GAGVSQSPSNKVTEKGKDVELRCDPISGHTALYWYRQSLGQGLEFLIYFQGNSAPDKSGLPSDRFSAERTGGSVSTLTIQRTQQEDSAVYLCASSLGAVGGTGTTYEQYFGPGTRLTVT.

This clonotype was observed a handful of times. This chain links TRBV28 with TRBJ2-1; 7 bases map to TRBD2. V was clipped by 3 bases and J by 9 bases; unmatched bases: 11. CDR3 length equals 15 residues. Germline V lookup: CDR1 MDHEN, CDR2 SYDVKM. The CDR3 sequence is CASSFRRTSGSEQFF. CDR3 DNA: TGTGCCAGCAGTTTCCGTAGGACTAGTGGTAGTGAGCAGTTCTTC.

Many counts were recorded for this clonotype. The rearrangement uses TRBV7-8 and TRBJ2-3; TRBD2 might be the D (7 bases). CDR1 and CDR2 (germline): SGHVS, FQNEAQ. The CDR3 runs to 15 residues. V lost 4 bases to trimming and J lost 1 base, with 12 bases between them. The CDR3 here is CASSSRGAGTDTQYF. CDR3 coding DNA: TGTGCCAGCAGCTCACGGGGGGCAGGCACAGATACGCAGTATTTT.

This clonotype was detected many times. The gene calls are TRBV12-3 or TRBV12-4 and TRBJ2-2; tentatively, D is TRBD2 (6 bases). Trimming took off 6 bases at V and 0 bases at J, with 11 bases between the two ends. CDR3 size: 15 residues. The CDR3 DNA reads as TGTGCCAGCAGACTAGCAGAAACGAACACCGGGGAGCTGTTTTTT. It encodes CASRLAETNTGELFF.

The chain employs TRBV6-1 and TRBJ2-1; TRBD2 aligns across 7 bases. The CDR3 extends over 14 amino acids. The trim removed 7 bases at V and 5 bases at J, leaving 8 bases unmatched. Germline V gives CDR1 MNHNS, CDR2 SASEGT. The chain's CDR3 is CASNAVAGDNEQFF. In DNA form, the CDR3 reads TGTGCCAGCAACGCCGTCGCGGGAGACAATGAGCAGTTCTTC.

This sequence joins TRBV19 and TRBJ2-2; a weak D match, TRBD2 (6 bases). CDR3 length: 14 amino acids. Germline CDR1 LNHDA, CDR2 SQIVND (reference sequence). Trimming cost V 6 bases and J 2 bases, with 10 bases left between them. The CDR3 protein is CASSSSDNTGELFF. The CDR3 bases are TGTGCCAGTAGCTCTAGCGATAACACCGGGGAGCTGTTTTTT. The whole variable domain, remainder taken from reference TRBV19 and TRBJ2-2, is DGGITQSPKYLFRKEGQNVTLSCEQNLNHDAMYWYRQDPGQGLRLIYYSQIVNDFQKGDIAEGYSVSREKKESFPLTVTSAQKNPTAFYLCASSSSDNTGELFFGEGSRLTVL.

This clonotype was counted only a few times. This chain joins TRBV6-2 or TRBV6-3 and TRBJ2-2; maybe TRBD2 (6 bases). This CDR3 is built from 18 residues. V lost 6 bases, J lost 0 bases, and 20 bases lay in between. CDR1 and CDR2 (germline): MNHEY, SVGEGT. The CDR3 spells CASSYSAAGLTNTGELFF. The CDR3 bases are TGTGCCAGCAGCTATTCCGCCGCGGGACTGACGAACACCGGGGAGCTGTTTTTT.

Only one count was recorded for this clonotype. The gene calls are TRBV6-1 and TRBJ2-1; D unresolved. Germline-derived CDR1 and CDR2 are MNHNS and SASEGT. CDR3 length: 17 amino acids. Trimming pared 6 bases from V and 2 bases from J, leaving 20 bases between. The CDR3 sequence is CASSPLATYGTYNEQFF. DNA of the CDR3: TGTGCCAGCAGCCCGCTCGCGACCTACGGCACCTACAATGAGCAGTTCTTC.

The rearrangement joins TRBV5-1 to TRBJ2-1; TRBD1 matches 7 bases. After removal of 0 bases from V and 10 bases from J, the junction contained 4 bases not matched to a gene. Germline CDR1 SGHRS, CDR2 YFSETQ. The CDR3 consists of 13 residues. The CDR3 loop reads CASSLGQGLEQFF. In DNA, the CDR3 is TGCGCCAGCAGCTTGGGACAGGGCCTAGAGCAGTTCTTC.

Many counts were recorded for this clonotype. The V call is TRBV6-1, the J call TRBJ2-4, with 8 nucleotides matching TRBD2. Germline lookup yields CDR1 MNHNS and CDR2 SASEGT. The J segment lost 6 bases and the V segment lost 2 bases, leaving 15 bases of the junction unmatched. CDR3 length: 18 residues. CDR3 in DNA: TGTGCCAGCAGTGAATCGGCCAATCACGGGACTAGAAGAAACATTCAGTACTTC. Translating it yields CASSESANHGTRRNIQYF.

There are many counts of this clonotype. The V call is TRBV20-1, the J call TRBJ1-2; 11 nucleotides line up with TRBD1. CDR1 is DFQATT, CDR2 SNEGSKA, per germline (reference sequence). V shed 6 bases, J shed 4 bases, and the junction held 13 bases outside the gene matches. The length of the CDR3 is 16 residues. The CDR3, as DNA: TGCAGTGCCATAGACGTGGACAGGGGGCGCGTCTATGGCTACACCTTC. Translated: CSAIDVDRGRVYGYTF.

The rearrangement uses TRBV5-1 and TRBJ1-1; 8 bases agree with TRBD1. Germline CDR1 and CDR2: SGHRS and YFSETQ. The CDR3 has 15 amino acids. V dropped 1 base and J dropped 0; count of bases not matched to a gene: 2. The CDR3: CASSLQTGVNTEAFF. CDR3 DNA sequence: TGCGCCAGCAGCTTGCAGACAGGGGTGAACACTGAAGCTTTCTTT. Full variable domain (rest looked up from reference TRBV5-1 and TRBJ1-1): KAGVTQTPRYLIKTRGQQVTLSCSPISGHRSVSWYQQTPGQGLQFLFEYFSETQRNKGNFPGRFSGRQFSNSRSEMNVSTLELGDSALYLCASSLQTGVNTEAFFGQGTRLTVV.

The rearrangement joins TRBV10-3 to TRBJ2-3, with no clear D. This CDR3 is built from 15 residues. CDR1 is ENHRY and CDR2 is SYGVKD in the germline V gene. V was clipped by 4 bases and J by 4 bases, with 15 bases between them. The CDR3 spells CAISVGFWGSDTQYF. CDR3 DNA sequence: TGTGCCATCAGTGTGGGTTTCTGGGGATCAGATACGCAGTATTTT.

The genes are TRBV10-3 and TRBJ1-4; D possibly corresponds to TRBD1 (6 bases). V lost 2 bases and J lost 3, with 13 bases in between. There are 16 residues in the CDR3. Germline values: CDR1 ENHRY, CDR2 SYGVKD. This CDR3 reads CAISERGQEANEKLFF. The DNA of the CDR3 is TGTGCCATCAGTGAGCGGGGGCAGGAAGCTAATGAAAAACTGTTTTTT.

Only a few counts were recorded for this clonotype. The J gene is TRBJ2-1, the V gene TRBV12-3 or TRBV12-4; D uncertain. V lost 3 bases and J 10 bases, leaving 10 bases between the germline ends. The CDR3 spans 12 residues. As DNA, the CDR3 is TGTGCCAGCAGTTTGGTGTACGGAGAGCAGTTCTTC. Its protein is CASSLVYGEQFF.

The chain links TRBV28 to TRBJ2-5; D unclear. The V gene's germline CDR1 is MDHEN and CDR2 SYDVKM. The CDR3 sequence is 16 residues long. Trimming took 2 bases from V and 1 from J, leaving 14 bases between them. CDR3 sequence (DNA): TGTGCCAGCAGTTTACGCCAGAAGCACCTCCAAGAGACCCAGTACTTC. Amino acids: CASSLRQKHLQETQYF. The whole variable domain, remainder taken from reference TRBV28 and TRBJ2-5, is DVKVTQSSRYLVKRTGEKVFLECVQDMDHENMFWYRQDPGLGLRLIYFSYDVKMKEKGDIPEGYSVSREKKERFSLILESASTNQTSMYLCASSLRQKHLQETQYFGPGTRLLVL.

This clonotype was recorded many times. For the CDR3, the DNA is TGTGCCAGTAGGCCCGGGTCTACCCCCTATGGCTACACCTTC. This translates into CASRPGSTPYGYTF. The genes are TRBV27 and TRBJ1-2, with D uncertain. The CDR3 spans 14 residues. The V end lost 9 bases, the J end lost 4 bases, and 18 bases lay between the germline ends. In germline, CDR1 is MNHEY, CDR2 SMNVEV (reference sequence).

This clonotype was seen repeatedly, ten times or more. This rearrangement joins TRBV6-1 to TRBJ1-4; D unresolved. CDR1 is MNHNS, CDR2 SASEGT, per germline. The CDR3 has 12 residues. Trimming stripped 6 bases from V and 5 bases from J, with 7 bases between. The CDR3 DNA sequence: TGTGCCAGCAGCGAGGCGAATGAAAAACTGTTTTTT. This encodes CASSEANEKLFF.

In its sample, this clonotype was seen a few times. The chain links TRBV9 to TRBJ1-3, with D tentatively TRBD1 (5 bases). Germline V CDR1 and CDR2: SGDLS, YYNGEE. The CDR3 sequence is 17 residues long. The V and J ends lost 1 base and 4 bases respectively, with 18 bases between them. The CDR3 DNA reads TGTGCCAGCAGCGTAAGGGTGGGGGGAGCCGACGGAAACACCATATATTTT. It encodes CASSVRVGGADGNTIYF. Full variable domain (remainder filled in from reference TRBV9 and TRBJ1-3): DSGVTQTPKHLITATGQRVTLRCSPRSGDLSVYWYQQSLDQGLQFLIQYYNGEERAKGNILERFSAQQFPDLHSELNLSSLELGDSALYFCASSVRVGGADGNTIYFGEGSWLTVV.

This clonotype was found many times. The chain is built from TRBV12-3 or TRBV12-4 and TRBJ1-5, with 7 bases fitting TRBD1. CDR3 length equals 13 residues. V shed 5 bases, J shed 6 bases, and the junction held 4 bases outside the gene matches. The CDR3 loop reads CASSTGEVQPQHF. CDR3 DNA sequence: TGTGCCAGCAGTACAGGGGAGGTTCAGCCCCAGCATTTT.